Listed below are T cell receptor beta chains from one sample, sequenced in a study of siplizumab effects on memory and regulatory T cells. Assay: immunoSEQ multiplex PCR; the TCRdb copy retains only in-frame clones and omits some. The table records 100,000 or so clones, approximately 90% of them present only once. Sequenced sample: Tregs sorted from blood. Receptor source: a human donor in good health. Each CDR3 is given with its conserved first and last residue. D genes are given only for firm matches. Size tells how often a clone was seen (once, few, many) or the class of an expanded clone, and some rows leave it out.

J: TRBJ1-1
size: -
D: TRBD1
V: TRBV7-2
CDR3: CASSLSRQGTEAFF
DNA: TGTGCCAGCAGCTTATCAAGACAGGGGACTGAAGCTTTCTTT

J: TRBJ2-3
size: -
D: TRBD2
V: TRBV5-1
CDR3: CASGRRPGLAGGTDTQYF
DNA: TGCGCCAGCGGAAGGAGACCGGGACTAGCGGGAGGCACAGATACGCAGTATTTT

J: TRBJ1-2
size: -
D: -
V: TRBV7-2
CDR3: CASSLDRALAGYTF
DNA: TGTGCCAGCAGCCTAGACCGGGCCCTTGCCGGGTACACCTTC

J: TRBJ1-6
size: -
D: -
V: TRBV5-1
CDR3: CASSPERHNSPLHF
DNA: TGCGCCAGCAGCCCCGAGCGTCATAATTCACCCCTCCACTTT

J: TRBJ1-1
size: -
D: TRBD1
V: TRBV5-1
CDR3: CASSYPPGTGGGNTEAFF
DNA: TGCGCCAGCAGCTACCCACCCGGGACAGGGGGAGGGAACACTGAAGCTTTCTTT

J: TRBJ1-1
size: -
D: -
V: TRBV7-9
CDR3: CASSEQVLMDTEAFF
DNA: TGTGCCAGCAGCGAACAGGTTCTAATGGACACTGAAGCTTTCTTT

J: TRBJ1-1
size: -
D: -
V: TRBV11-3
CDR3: CASSQQGTNTEAFF
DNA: TGTGCCAGCAGCCAACAGGGTACGAACACTGAAGCTTTCTTT

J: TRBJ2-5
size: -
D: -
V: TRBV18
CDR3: CASSTIQTQYF
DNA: TGTGCCAGCTCCACCATTCAGACCCAGTACTTC

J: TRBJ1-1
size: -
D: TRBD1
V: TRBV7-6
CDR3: CASSTQGLGNTEAFF
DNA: TGTGCCAGCAGCACACAGGGGCTTGGGAACACTGAAGCTTTCTTT

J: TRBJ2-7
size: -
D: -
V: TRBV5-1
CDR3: CASSLGGPAYEQYF
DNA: TGCGCCAGCAGCTTAGGCGGACCGGCCTACGAGCAGTACTTC

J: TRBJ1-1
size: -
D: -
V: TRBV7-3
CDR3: CASSLTENTEAFF
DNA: TGTGCCAGCAGCTTGACCGAGAACACTGAAGCTTTCTTT

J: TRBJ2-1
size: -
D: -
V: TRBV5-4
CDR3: CASSSTRTADEQFF
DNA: TGTGCCAGCAGCTCAACTAGAACGGCGGATGAGCAGTTCTTC

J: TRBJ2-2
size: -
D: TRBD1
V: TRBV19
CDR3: CASSIETGFSGELFF
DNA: TGTGCCAGTAGTATTGAGACAGGGTTCTCCGGGGAGCTGTTTTTT

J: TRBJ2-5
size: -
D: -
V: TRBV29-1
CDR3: CSVGRETQYF
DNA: TGCAGCGTTGGAAGGGAGACCCAGTACTTC

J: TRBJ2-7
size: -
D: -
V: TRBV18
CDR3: CASSPSFPGTQGKKQYF
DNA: TGTGCCAGCTCACCATCCTTTCCTGGTACGCAGGGGAAAAAGCAGTACTTC

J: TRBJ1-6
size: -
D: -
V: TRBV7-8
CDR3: CASSLWTDYNSPLHF
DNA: TGTGCCAGCAGCCTATGGACAGATTATAATTCACCCCTCCACTTT

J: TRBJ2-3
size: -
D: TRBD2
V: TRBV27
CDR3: CASSRLAADTQYF
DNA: TGTGCCAGCAGTCGACTAGCGGCAGATACGCAGTATTTT

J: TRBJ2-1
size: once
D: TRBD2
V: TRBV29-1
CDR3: CSVEDRTSGIYEQFF
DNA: TGCAGCGTTGAAGATCGGACTAGCGGGATATATGAGCAGTTCTTC

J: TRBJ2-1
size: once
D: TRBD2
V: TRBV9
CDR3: CASSGIAGKQFF
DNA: TGTGCCAGCAGCGGAATAGCGGGGAAGCAGTTCTTC

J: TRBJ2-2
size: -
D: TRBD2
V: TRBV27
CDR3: CASIAAGVNTGELFF
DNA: TGTGCCAGCATCGCCGCGGGAGTAAACACCGGGGAGCTGTTTTTT

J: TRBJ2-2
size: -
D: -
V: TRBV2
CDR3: CASMRGGGGSSTGELFF
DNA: TGTGCCAGCATGCGAGGGGGAGGGGGCTCGAGCACCGGGGAGCTGTTTTTT

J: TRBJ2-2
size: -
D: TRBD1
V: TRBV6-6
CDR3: CASKWGQGATGELFF
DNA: TGTGCCAGCAAGTGGGGACAGGGGGCAACCGGGGAGCTGTTTTTT

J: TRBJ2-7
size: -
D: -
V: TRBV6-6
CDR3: CASGENPSYEQYF
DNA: TGTGCCAGCGGGGAGAACCCCTCCTACGAGCAGTACTTC

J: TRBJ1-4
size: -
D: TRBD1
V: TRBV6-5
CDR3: CASSSGQAYEKLFF
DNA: TGTGCCAGCAGCTCGGGACAGGCCTATGAAAAACTGTTTTTT

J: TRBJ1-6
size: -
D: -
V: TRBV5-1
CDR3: CASSLAGSSYNSPLHF
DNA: TGCGCCAGCAGCTTGGCGGGGTCCAGCTATAATTCACCCCTCCACTTT

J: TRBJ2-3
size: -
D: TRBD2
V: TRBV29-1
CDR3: CSVWPQTSGDARAPLQTQYF
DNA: TGCAGCGTTTGGCCCCAAACTAGCGGGGACGCGAGGGCCCCGCTTCAGACGCAGTATTTT

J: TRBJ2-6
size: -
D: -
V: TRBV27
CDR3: CASSLHSPGANVLTF
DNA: TGTGCCAGCAGTTTACACAGTCCTGGGGCCAACGTCCTGACTTTC

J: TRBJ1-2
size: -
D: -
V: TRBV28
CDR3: CASSLLQGLGGYTF
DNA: TGTGCCAGCAGTTTATTGCAGGGGCTCGGGGGCTACACCTTC

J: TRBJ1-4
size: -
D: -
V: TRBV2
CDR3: CASSDEKLFF
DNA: TGTGCCAGCAGTGATGAAAAACTGTTTTTT

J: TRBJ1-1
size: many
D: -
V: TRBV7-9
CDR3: CASSSGPPLAPEAFF
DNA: TGTGCCAGCAGCTCCGGGCCACCCTTAGCCCCTGAAGCTTTCTTT

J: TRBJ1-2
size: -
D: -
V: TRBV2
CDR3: CASSARGLDYGYTF
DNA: TGTGCCAGCAGTGCTCGCGGACTTGATTATGGCTACACCTTC

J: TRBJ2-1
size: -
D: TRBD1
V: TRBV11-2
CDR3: CASREQGSYNEQFF
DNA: TGTGCCAGCCGCGAACAGGGGTCCTACAATGAGCAGTTCTTC

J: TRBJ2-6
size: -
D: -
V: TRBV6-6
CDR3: CASSYRASGANVLTF
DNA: TGTGCCAGCAGTTACAGGGCAAGTGGGGCCAACGTCCTGACTTTC

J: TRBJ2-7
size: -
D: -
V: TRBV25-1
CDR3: CASSAGVEQYF
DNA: TGTGCCAGCAGTGCAGGGGTCGAGCAGTACTTC

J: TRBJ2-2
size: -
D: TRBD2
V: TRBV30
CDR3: CAWSRLAGAGELFF
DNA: TGTGCCTGGAGTAGGCTAGCGGGAGCCGGGGAGCTGTTTTTT

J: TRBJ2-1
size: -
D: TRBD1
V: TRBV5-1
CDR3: CASSLATGWRDNEQFF
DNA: TGCGCCAGCAGCTTGGCGACAGGGTGGCGGGACAATGAGCAGTTCTTC

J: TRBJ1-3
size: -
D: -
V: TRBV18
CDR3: CASSRQASTIYF
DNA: TGTGCCAGCTCACGCCAAGCAAGCACCATATATTTT

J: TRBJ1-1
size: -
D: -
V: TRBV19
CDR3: CASSIRAVGYTEAFF
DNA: TGTGCCAGTAGTATTCGGGCAGTTGGCTACACTGAAGCTTTCTTT

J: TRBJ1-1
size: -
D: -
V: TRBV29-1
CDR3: CSVGVGMNTEAFF
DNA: TGCAGCGTTGGCGTGGGGATGAACACTGAAGCTTTCTTT

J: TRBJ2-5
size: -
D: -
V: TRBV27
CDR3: CASSWREQETQYF
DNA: TGTGCCAGCTCTTGGCGGGAACAAGAGACCCAGTACTTC

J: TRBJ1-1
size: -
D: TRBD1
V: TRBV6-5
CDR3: CASSYEGASTEAFF
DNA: TGTGCCAGCAGTTATGAGGGGGCGAGCACTGAAGCTTTCTTT

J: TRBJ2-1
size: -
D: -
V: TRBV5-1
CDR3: CASSAQSSYNEQFF
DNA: TGCGCCAGCAGCGCCCAGAGCTCCTACAATGAGCAGTTCTTC

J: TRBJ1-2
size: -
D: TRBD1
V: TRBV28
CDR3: CASIPGGTYGYTF
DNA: TGTGCCAGCATTCCAGGGGGAACCTATGGCTACACCTTC

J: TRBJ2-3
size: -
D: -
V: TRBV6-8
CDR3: CAFPTRQGRTQYF
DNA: TGTGCCTTCCCAACCCGACAAGGGCGTACGCAGTATTTT

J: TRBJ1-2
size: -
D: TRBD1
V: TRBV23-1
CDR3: CASGRDRCNYGYTF
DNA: TGCGCCAGCGGCCGGGACAGGTGCAACTATGGCTACACCTTC

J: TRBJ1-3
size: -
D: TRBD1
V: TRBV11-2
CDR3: CASSLVQGGHTIYF
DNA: TGTGCCAGCAGCTTAGTGCAGGGGGGCCACACCATATATTTT

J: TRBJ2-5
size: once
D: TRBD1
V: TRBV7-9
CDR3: CASSTMMGDRVTETQYF
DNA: TGTGCCAGCAGCACAATGATGGGAGACAGGGTTACAGAGACCCAGTACTTC

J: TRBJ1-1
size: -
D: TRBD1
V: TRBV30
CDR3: CAWTTGAGGNTEAFF
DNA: TGTGCCTGGACGACAGGGGCCGGTGGAAACACTGAAGCTTTCTTT

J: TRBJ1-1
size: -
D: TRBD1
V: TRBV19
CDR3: CASSIPGQQTEAFF
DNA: TGTGCCAGTAGTATACCGGGACAGCAGACTGAAGCTTTCTTT

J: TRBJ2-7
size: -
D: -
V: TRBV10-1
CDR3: CASSSYVGGYSEQYF
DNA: TGCGCCAGCAGTTCATACGTCGGGGGTTATTCCGAGCAGTACTTC

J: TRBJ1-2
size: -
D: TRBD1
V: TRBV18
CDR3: CASSPPGQRYGYTF
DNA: TGTGCCAGCTCACCACCGGGACAGCGCTATGGCTACACCTTC

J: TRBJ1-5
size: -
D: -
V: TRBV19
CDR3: CASSSRSTPMGDQPQHF
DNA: TGTGCCAGTAGTTCCCGTTCGACCCCTATGGGGGATCAGCCCCAGCATTTT

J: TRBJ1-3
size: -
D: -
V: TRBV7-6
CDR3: CASSLGTRQVGNTIYF
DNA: TGTGCCAGCAGCTTAGGAACTCGACAGGTTGGAAACACCATATATTTT